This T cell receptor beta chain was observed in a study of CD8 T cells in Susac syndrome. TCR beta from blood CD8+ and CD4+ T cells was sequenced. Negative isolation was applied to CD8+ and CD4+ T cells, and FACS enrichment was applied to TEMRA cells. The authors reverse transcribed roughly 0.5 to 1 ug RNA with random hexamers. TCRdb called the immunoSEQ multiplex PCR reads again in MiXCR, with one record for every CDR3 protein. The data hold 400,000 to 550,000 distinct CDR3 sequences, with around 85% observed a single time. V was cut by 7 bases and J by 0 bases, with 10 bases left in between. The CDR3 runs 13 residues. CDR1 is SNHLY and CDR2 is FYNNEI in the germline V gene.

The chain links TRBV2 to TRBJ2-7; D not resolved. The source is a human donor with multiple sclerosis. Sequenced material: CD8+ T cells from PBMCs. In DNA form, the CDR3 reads TGTGCCAGCACCCCGGAGAGCTCCTACGAGCAGTACTTC. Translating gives CASTPESSYEQYF.